The 21 T cell receptor beta chains presented below share a single source sample, sequenced in a study of T cells in Graves' hyperthyroidism and ophthalmopathy. TCR beta CDR3 region amplification was performed from RNA transcripts. HTBI primers were employed in a first-round RT-PCR of the TCR CDR3. TCRdb reprocessed the multiplex PCR reads with MiXCR, giving one entry per CDR3 protein. Altogether 450,000 to 650,000 distinct CDR3 sequences are present, about 20% being singletons, with the ten largest covering roughly 29%. Sequencing was done on a sample of blood. These TCRs come from a man aged 18-30 years with Graves' hyperthyroidism.

This clonotype occurred a few times. The CDR3 reads CASSLLQNQPQHF. Here the CDR3 DNA reads TGTGCCAGCAGCCTTCTCCAGAACCAGCCCCAGCATTTT. The chain carries TRBV3-1 and TRBJ1-5; D uncertain. The germline V and J ends were trimmed by 4 bases and 7 bases, with 11 bases remaining between them. The CDR3 has 13 amino acids. CDR1 is LGHDT and CDR2 is YNNKEL in the germline V gene (reference sequence).

This clonotype was seen many times. The chain combines TRBV11-2 with TRBJ2-2, with a tentative D call TRBD2 (5 bases). This CDR3 spans 12 amino acids. Germline CDR1 SGHAT, CDR2 FQNNGV. Between the trimmed V and J ends, which lost 8 bases and 6 bases, there was a span of 10 bases. CDR3 sequence reads: CASVGVSGELFF. The DNA of the CDR3 is TGTGCCAGCGTCGGGGTGTCCGGGGAGCTGTTTTTT.

The V and J genes are TRBV11-2 and TRBJ2-5, with D perhaps assigned TRBD1 or TRBD2 (5 bases each). The V gene lost 3 bases and the J gene lost 3 bases, with 8 bases spanning the gap. Germline-derived CDR1 and CDR2 are SGHAT and FQNNGV. The CDR3 runs 13 residues. The CDR3: CASSFRDEETQYF. Written as DNA, the CDR3 is TGTGCCAGCAGCTTCAGGGACGAAGAGACCCAGTACTTC.

V usage is TRBV28 and J usage is TRBJ2-2; D call uncertain. Trimming cost V 3 bases and J 4 bases, with 12 bases left between them. This CDR3 is 15 amino acids long. The germline gives CDR1 MDHEN, CDR2 SYDVKM. This CDR3 is CASSFLAVRTGELFF. In nucleotides, the CDR3 is TGTGCCAGCAGTTTCCTGGCAGTCCGCACCGGGGAGCTGTTTTTT.

This clonotype was observed at least ten times. The genes are TRBV18 and TRBJ2-5; D unresolved. The CDR3 runs 11 residues. CDR1 KGHSH and CDR2 LQKENI come from the germline V gene. With 8 bases removed from V and 2 bases from J, the gap between germline ends came to 6 bases. The CDR3 DNA sequence: TGTGCCAGCAGTCCGCAAGAGACCCAGTACTTC. Translating it yields CASSPQETQYF.

This clonotype was detected ten times or more. The chain has TRBV12-3 or TRBV12-4 and TRBJ1-1, with unresolved D. V was shortened by 0 bases and J by 6 bases, with 11 bases between the two germline ends. CDR3 size: 14 residues. The CDR3 reads CASSLARGSAEAFF. Here the CDR3 DNA reads TGTGCCAGCAGTTTAGCGCGAGGGTCGGCTGAAGCTTTCTTT.

This clonotype occurred many times. This chain links TRBV20-1 with TRBJ2-7; 11 positions agree with TRBD1. Looked up from germline, CDR1 is DFQATT and CDR2 is SNEGSKA (reference sequence). The CDR3 totals 14 residues. V gave up 5 bases and J gave up 4 bases; unmatched junction bases: 7. The CDR3 reads CSAARTGGRYEQYF. DNA for the CDR3: TGCAGTGCTGCTCGGACAGGGGGCCGATACGAGCAGTACTTC.

About this clonotype itself: A read error is possible here, since a much larger clone lies one base away. It is likely a read error, because the conserved phenylalanine at the end of the CDR3 is missing. V gene TRBV9 combines with J gene TRBJ2-6; D call uncertain. The length of the CDR3 is 16 residues. The germline V and J ends were trimmed by 4 bases and 0 bases, with 11 bases remaining between them. From germline, CDR1 is SGDLS and CDR2 YYNGEE. The CDR3 protein is CASSRFRTSGANVLTY. The CDR3 nucleotides read TGTGCCAGCAGCCGCTTCAGGACCTCTGGGGCCAACGTCCTGACTTAC.

The table lists this clonotype with many counts. This chain links TRBV6-1 with TRBJ2-7; the D is unclear. Germline V gives CDR1 MNHNS, CDR2 SASEGT. Trimming left V 2 bases short and J 2 bases short, with 10 bases between. The CDR3 consists of 14 residues. The CDR3 DNA sequence: TGTGCCAGCAGTGAACTTGGAGATACCTACGAGCAGTACTTC. The encoded protein is CASSELGDTYEQYF.

This clonotype has only a few counts. The V call is TRBV5-6, the J call TRBJ2-7, with 12 bases identical to TRBD2. This CDR3 contains 17 residues. Per the germline V gene, CDR1 is SGHDT and CDR2 is YYEEEE. V lost 0 bases to trimming and J lost 2 bases; unmatched junction nucleotides: 6. The CDR3 DNA follows: TGTGCCAGCAGCTTGGCACTAGCGGGAGGTCGCACCTACGAGCAGTACTTC. Encoded protein: CASSLALAGGRTYEQYF.

This clonotype was seen many times. A much larger clone sits a single nucleotide away, making a read error possible. The chain employs TRBV2 and TRBJ1-1, with TRBD1 as a possible D gene (5 bases). CDR1 and CDR2 (germline): SNHLY, FYNNEI. Trimming removed 6 bases at V and 6 bases at J, with 14 bases between. The CDR3 loop spans 13 amino acids. DNA for the CDR3: TGTGCCAGCAGCTTACAGAGGGACGCTGAAGCTTTCTTT. Translating gives CASSLQRDAEAFF.

This clonotype showed up just once. The chain is built from TRBV24-1 and TRBJ2-2; D perhaps matches TRBD2 (5 bases). This CDR3 region has 14 residues. CDR1 and CDR2 from the germline V gene are KGHDR and SFDVKD. V was shortened by 2 bases and J by 6 bases, with 9 bases between the two germline ends. The chain's CDR3 is CATSDWRSAGELFF. Here the CDR3 DNA reads TGTGCCACCAGTGATTGGCGTAGCGCCGGGGAGCTGTTTTTT.

This clonotype showed up just a few times. V is TRBV19 and J is TRBJ2-2; D remains ambiguous. Germline V gene lookup returns CDR1 LNHDA and CDR2 SQIVND (reference sequence). The CDR3 is 14 amino acids. The ends were cut back, 3 bases at V and 4 bases at J, with 9 bases in the middle. The CDR3 reads CASSIDRSTGELFF. The DNA of the CDR3 is TGTGCCAGTAGTATTGACCGAAGCACCGGGGAGCTGTTTTTT.

This clonotype has a handful of counts. The chain recombines TRBV25-1 with TRBJ2-5; 9 positions match TRBD2. The V gene's germline CDR1 is MGHDK and CDR2 SYGVNS. The CDR3 has 18 amino acids. The V and J ends lost 5 bases and 2 bases, in that order; junction bases with no gene match: 15. The CDR3 here is CASSRNGAGGILQETQYF. The DNA of the CDR3 is TGTGCCAGCAGTAGAAACGGGGCGGGAGGGATCCTTCAAGAGACCCAGTACTTC.

In DNA form, the CDR3 reads TGTGCCAGCACCGGGACAGCGTATTCACCCCTCCACTTT. It encodes CASTGTAYSPLHF. This chain links TRBV6-1 with TRBJ1-6; the match to TRBD1 covers 7 bases. V lost 7 bases, J lost 8 bases, and 5 bases stayed unmatched. This CDR3 is 13 amino acids long. Germline CDR1 MNHNS, CDR2 SASEGT.

This clonotype was observed a handful of times. The V call is TRBV12-3 or TRBV12-4, the J call TRBJ2-7, with 8 bases matching TRBD1. The CDR3 covers 13 residues. Losses at the gene ends were 3 bases for V and 5 bases for J; bases not matched to a gene: 3. DNA of the CDR3: TGTGCCAGCAGTTTTTTACAGGGGGACGAGCAGTACTTC. This sequence encodes CASSFLQGDEQYF.

The rearrangement links TRBV27 to TRBJ2-7; TRBD2 might be the D (6 bases). The CDR3 spans 16 residues. Germline V CDR1 and CDR2: MNHEY, SMNVEV (reference sequence). Trimming left V 2 bases short and J 1 base short, with 15 bases between. The CDR3 loop reads CASSLDGGGRSYEQYF. The DNA of the CDR3 is TGTGCCAGCAGTTTAGACGGAGGAGGGAGGTCCTACGAGCAGTACTTC.

The chain joins TRBV20-1 to TRBJ2-5; 10 nucleotides match TRBD2. This CDR3 region has 16 residues. J gave up 1 base and V 5 bases, and 10 bases lay outside the gene matches. Germline V gene data show CDR1 as DFQATT and CDR2 as SNEGSKA (reference sequence). The CDR3 nucleotides read TGCAGTGCTGACGGGAGGCTAGCGGGGGCCCAAGAGACCCAGTACTTC. Amino acid sequence: CSADGRLAGAQETQYF.

Comment on this clonotype: A clone one base away is much larger, so this may be a read error. This chain joins TRBV6-1 and TRBJ2-4; 7 bases align to TRBD1. Germline CDR1 MNHNS, CDR2 SASEGT. The length of the CDR3 is 13 residues. As DNA, the CDR3 is TGTGCCAGCAGTCAGGGGGTTGGAAACATTAAGTACTTC. Translating it yields CASSQGVGNIKYF.

This clonotype was counted at least ten times. The chain carries TRBV6-2 or TRBV6-3 and TRBJ2-7; D unresolved. Germline-derived CDR1 and CDR2 are MNHEY and SVGEGT. The CDR3 loop spans 13 amino acids. The ends were cut back, 1 base at V and 0 bases at J, with 4 bases in the middle. In DNA form, the CDR3 reads TGTGCCAGCAGTTACTTCCCCTCCTACGAGCAGTACTTC. Translated: CASSYFPSYEQYF.

In regard to this clonotype: An end of the junction differs from the germline gene, which may be a read error. This chain connects TRBV11-2 to TRBJ2-7, with D hard to call. Germline V lookup: CDR1 SGHAT, CDR2 FQNNGV. There are 14 residues in the CDR3. CDR3 protein: CASSLETATYEHYF. The CDR3 nucleotides read TGTGCCAGCAGCTTAGAAACGGCTACCTACGAGCATTACTTC.